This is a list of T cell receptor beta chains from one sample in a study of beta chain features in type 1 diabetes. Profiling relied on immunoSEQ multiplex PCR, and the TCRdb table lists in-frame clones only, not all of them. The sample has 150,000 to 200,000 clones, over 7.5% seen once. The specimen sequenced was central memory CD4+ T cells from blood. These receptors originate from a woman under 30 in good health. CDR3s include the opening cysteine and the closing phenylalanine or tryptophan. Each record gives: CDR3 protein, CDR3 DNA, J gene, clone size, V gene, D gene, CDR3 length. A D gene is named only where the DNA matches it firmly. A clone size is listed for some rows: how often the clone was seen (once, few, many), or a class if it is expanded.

CDR3aa: CASSPRTEYNEKLFF
CDR3nt: TGTGCCAGCTCACCTAGGACAGAGTATAATGAAAAACTGTTTTTT
j_gene: TRBJ1-4
abundance: few
v_gene: TRBV18
d_gene: NA
len: 15

CDR3aa: CASSEASGTGSNQPQHF
CDR3nt: TGTGCCAGCAGTGAAGCTTCCGGGACAGGCAGCAATCAGCCCCAGCATTTT
j_gene: TRBJ1-5
abundance: NA
v_gene: TRBV2
d_gene: TRBD1
len: 17

CDR3aa: CASSLDGREAFF
CDR3nt: TGTGCCAGCAGCTTGGATGGGAGAGAAGCTTTCTTT
j_gene: TRBJ1-1
abundance: NA
v_gene: TRBV5-6
d_gene: NA
len: 12

CDR3aa: CSASDSTSYGYTF
CDR3nt: TGCAGCGCCTCGGACAGTACCTCCTATGGCTACACCTTC
j_gene: TRBJ1-2
abundance: NA
v_gene: TRBV29-1
d_gene: NA
len: 13

CDR3aa: CASSVTGQSYNEQFF
CDR3nt: TGTGCCAGCAGCGTGACAGGGCAGTCCTACAATGAGCAGTTCTTC
j_gene: TRBJ2-1
abundance: few
v_gene: TRBV6-5
d_gene: TRBD1
len: 15

CDR3aa: CASSSQAGALTDTQYF
CDR3nt: TGTGCCAGCAGCTCCCAAGCGGGGGCCCTCACAGATACGCAGTATTTT
j_gene: TRBJ2-3
abundance: few
v_gene: TRBV7-3
d_gene: TRBD2
len: 16

CDR3aa: CASSQPGTGSTDTQYF
CDR3nt: TGTGCCAGTAGCCAACCAGGGACAGGGAGCACAGATACGCAGTATTTT
j_gene: TRBJ2-3
abundance: few
v_gene: TRBV19
d_gene: TRBD1
len: 16

CDR3aa: CASSTRETQYF
CDR3nt: TGTGCCAGTAGTACACGGGAGACCCAGTACTTC
j_gene: TRBJ2-5
abundance: NA
v_gene: TRBV19
d_gene: NA
len: 11

CDR3aa: CASSTKGVLETQYF
CDR3nt: TGCGCCAGCAGCACTAAGGGGGTTTTGGAGACCCAGTACTTC
j_gene: TRBJ2-5
abundance: NA
v_gene: TRBV5-1
d_gene: NA
len: 14

CDR3aa: CASRRDYGYTF
CDR3nt: TGTGCCAGTAGGAGGGACTATGGCTACACCTTC
j_gene: TRBJ1-2
abundance: NA
v_gene: TRBV19
d_gene: NA
len: 11

CDR3aa: CASSAEGTALYNEQFF
CDR3nt: TGTGCCAGCAGCGCAGAGGGGACAGCCCTCTACAATGAGCAGTTCTTC
j_gene: TRBJ2-1
abundance: NA
v_gene: TRBV9
d_gene: TRBD1
len: 16

CDR3aa: CASSLLTGISGANVLTF
CDR3nt: TGCGCCAGCAGCTTACTGACAGGGATCTCTGGGGCCAACGTCCTGACTTTC
j_gene: TRBJ2-6
abundance: NA
v_gene: TRBV5-1
d_gene: TRBD1
len: 17

CDR3aa: CSVEEGRVFGELFF
CDR3nt: TGCAGCGTTGAAGAGGGCAGGGTTTTCGGGGAGCTGTTTTTT
j_gene: TRBJ2-2
abundance: NA
v_gene: TRBV29-1
d_gene: NA
len: 14

CDR3aa: CASSPPGSFNYGYTF
CDR3nt: TGTGCCAGCTCACCACCGGGCAGTTTCAACTATGGCTACACCTTC
j_gene: TRBJ1-2
abundance: many
v_gene: TRBV18
d_gene: NA
len: 15

CDR3aa: CASSQDRSTEAFF
CDR3nt: TGCGCCAGCAGCCAAGACCGGAGCACTGAAGCTTTCTTT
j_gene: TRBJ1-1
abundance: few
v_gene: TRBV4-3
d_gene: NA
len: 13

CDR3aa: CASSPWTGERSGYTF
CDR3nt: TGTGCCAGTAGCCCATGGACAGGGGAGCGGAGTGGCTACACCTTC
j_gene: TRBJ1-2
abundance: NA
v_gene: TRBV19
d_gene: TRBD1
len: 15

CDR3aa: CASGGLESREQYF
CDR3nt: TGCGCCAGCGGGGGACTAGAGTCGCGGGAGCAGTACTTC
j_gene: TRBJ2-7
abundance: NA
v_gene: TRBV10-3
d_gene: TRBD2
len: 13

CDR3aa: CASSQGQGTSGETQYF
CDR3nt: TGCGCCAGCAGCCAGGGACAGGGAACGTCGGGAGAGACCCAGTACTTC
j_gene: TRBJ2-5
abundance: few
v_gene: TRBV4-3
d_gene: TRBD1
len: 16